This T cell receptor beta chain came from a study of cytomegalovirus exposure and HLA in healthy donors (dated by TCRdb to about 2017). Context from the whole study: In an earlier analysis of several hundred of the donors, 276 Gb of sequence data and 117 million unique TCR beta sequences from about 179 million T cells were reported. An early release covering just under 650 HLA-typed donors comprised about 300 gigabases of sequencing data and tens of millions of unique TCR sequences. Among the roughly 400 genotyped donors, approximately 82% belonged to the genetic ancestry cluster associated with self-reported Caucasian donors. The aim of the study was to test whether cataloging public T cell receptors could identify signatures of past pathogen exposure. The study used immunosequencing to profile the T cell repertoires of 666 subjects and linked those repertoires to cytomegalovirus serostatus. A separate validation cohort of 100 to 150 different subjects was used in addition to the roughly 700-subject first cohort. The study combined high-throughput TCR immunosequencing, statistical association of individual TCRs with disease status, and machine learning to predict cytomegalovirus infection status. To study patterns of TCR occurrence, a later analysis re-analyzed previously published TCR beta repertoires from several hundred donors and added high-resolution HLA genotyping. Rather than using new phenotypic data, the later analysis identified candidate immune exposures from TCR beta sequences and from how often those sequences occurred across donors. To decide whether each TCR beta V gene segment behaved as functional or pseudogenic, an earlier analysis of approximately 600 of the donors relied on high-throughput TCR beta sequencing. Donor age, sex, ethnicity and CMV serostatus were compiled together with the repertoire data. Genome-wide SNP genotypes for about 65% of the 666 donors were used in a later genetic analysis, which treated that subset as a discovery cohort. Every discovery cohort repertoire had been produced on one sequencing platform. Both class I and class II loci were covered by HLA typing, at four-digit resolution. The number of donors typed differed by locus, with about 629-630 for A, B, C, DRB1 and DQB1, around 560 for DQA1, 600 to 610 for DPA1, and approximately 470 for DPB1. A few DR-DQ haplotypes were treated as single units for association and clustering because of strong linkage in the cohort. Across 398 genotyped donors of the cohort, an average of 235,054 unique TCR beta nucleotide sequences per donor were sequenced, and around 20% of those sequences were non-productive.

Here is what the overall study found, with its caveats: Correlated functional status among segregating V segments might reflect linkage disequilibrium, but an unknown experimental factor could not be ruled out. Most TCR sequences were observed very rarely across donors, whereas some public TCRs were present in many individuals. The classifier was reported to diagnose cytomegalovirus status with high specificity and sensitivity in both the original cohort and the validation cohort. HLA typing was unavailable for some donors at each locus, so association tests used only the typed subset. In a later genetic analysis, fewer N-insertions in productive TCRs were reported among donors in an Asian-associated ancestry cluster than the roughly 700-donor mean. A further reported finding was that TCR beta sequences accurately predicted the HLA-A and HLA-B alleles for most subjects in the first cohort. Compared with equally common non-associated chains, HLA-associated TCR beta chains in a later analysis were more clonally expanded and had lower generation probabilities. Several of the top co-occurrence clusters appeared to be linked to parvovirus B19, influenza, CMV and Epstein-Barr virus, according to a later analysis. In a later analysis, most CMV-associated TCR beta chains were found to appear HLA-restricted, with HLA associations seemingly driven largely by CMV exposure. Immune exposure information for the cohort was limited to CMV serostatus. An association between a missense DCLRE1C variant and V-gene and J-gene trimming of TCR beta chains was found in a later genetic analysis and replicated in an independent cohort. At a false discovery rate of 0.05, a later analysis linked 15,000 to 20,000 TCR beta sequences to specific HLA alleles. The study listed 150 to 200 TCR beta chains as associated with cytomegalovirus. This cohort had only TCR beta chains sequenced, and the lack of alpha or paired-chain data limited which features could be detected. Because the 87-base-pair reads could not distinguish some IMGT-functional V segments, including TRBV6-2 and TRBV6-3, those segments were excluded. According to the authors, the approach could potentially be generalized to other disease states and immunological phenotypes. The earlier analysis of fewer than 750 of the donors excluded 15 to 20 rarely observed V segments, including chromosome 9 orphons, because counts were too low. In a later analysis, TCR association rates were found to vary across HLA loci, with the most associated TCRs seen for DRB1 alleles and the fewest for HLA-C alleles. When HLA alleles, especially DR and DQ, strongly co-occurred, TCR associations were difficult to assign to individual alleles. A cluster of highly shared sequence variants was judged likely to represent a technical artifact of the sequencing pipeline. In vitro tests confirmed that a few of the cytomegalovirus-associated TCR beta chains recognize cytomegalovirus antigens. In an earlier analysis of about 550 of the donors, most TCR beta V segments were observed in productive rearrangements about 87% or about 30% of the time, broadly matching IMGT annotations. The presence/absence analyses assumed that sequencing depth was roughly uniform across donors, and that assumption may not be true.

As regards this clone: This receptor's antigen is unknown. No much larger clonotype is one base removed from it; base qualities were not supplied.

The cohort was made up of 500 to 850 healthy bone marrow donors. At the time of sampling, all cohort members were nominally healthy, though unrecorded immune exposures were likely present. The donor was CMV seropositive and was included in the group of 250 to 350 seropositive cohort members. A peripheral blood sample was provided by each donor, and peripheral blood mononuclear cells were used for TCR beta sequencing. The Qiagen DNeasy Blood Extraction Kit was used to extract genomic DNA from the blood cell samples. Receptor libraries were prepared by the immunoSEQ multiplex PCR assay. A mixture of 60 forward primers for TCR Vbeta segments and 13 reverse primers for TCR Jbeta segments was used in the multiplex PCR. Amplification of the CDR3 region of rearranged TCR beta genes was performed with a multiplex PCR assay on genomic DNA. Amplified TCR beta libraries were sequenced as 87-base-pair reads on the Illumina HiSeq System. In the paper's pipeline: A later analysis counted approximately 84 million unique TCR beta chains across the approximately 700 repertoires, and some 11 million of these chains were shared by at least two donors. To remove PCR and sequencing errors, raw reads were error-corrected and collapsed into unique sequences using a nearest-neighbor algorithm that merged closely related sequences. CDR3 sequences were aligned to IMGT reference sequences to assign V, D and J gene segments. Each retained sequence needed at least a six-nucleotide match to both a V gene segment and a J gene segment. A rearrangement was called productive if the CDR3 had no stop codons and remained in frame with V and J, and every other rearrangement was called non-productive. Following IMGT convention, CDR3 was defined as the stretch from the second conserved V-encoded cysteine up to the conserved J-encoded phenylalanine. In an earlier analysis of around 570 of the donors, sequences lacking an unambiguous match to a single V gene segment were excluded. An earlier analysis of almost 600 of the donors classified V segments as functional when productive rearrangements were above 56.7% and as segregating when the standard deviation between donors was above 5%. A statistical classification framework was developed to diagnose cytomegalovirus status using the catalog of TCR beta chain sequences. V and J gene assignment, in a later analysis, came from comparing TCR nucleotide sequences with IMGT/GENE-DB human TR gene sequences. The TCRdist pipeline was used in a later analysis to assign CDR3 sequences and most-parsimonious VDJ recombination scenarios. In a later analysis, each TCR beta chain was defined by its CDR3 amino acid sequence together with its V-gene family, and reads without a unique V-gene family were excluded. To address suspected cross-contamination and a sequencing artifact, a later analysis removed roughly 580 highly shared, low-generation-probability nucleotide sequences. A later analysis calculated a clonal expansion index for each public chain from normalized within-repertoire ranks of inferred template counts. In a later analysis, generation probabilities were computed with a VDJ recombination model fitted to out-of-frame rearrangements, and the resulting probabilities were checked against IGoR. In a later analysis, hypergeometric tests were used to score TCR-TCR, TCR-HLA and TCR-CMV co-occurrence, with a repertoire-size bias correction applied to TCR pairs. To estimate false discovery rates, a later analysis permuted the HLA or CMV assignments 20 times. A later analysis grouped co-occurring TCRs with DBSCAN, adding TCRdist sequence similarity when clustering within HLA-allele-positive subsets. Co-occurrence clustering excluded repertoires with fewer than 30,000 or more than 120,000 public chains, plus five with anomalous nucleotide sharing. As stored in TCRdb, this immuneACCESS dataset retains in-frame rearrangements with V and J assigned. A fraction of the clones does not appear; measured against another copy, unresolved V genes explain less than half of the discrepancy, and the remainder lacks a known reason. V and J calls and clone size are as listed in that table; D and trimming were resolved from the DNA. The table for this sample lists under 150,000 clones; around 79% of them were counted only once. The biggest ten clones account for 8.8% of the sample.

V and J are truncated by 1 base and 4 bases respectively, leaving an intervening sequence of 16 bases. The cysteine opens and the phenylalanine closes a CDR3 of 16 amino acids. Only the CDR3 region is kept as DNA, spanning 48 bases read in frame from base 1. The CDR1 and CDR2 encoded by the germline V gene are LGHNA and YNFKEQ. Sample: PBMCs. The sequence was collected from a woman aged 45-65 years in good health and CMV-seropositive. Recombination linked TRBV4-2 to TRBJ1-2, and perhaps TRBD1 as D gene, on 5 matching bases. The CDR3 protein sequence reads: CASSQAERTGVYGYTF. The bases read TGTGCCAGCAGCCAAGCCGAACGGACGGGGGTCTATGGCTACACCTTC.